A single count supports the clone carrying this T cell receptor (beta chain). What it binds is not known. Germline V gene lookup returns CDR1 MNHEY and CDR2 SVGAGI. V was clipped by 0 bases and J by 0 bases, with 9 bases between them. This CDR3 has 16 residues. The record originates from a study of T cells in localized non-small cell lung cancer. Study-level results: Longer overall survival was linked to higher blood T cell density.

Produced via immunoSEQ multiplex PCR; TCRdb's table is partial and in-frame only. The sample records tens of thousands of clones, around 82% being singletons. This chain links TRBV6-5 with TRBJ1-5; D is perhaps TRBD1 (5 bases). The sequence was collected from a male donor older than 55 with stage II squamous cell lung carcinoma. Sample: peripheral blood, taken before any cancer treatment. CDR3 sequence: CASSYSGTASNQPQHF. CDR3 in DNA: TGTGCCAGCAGTTACTCCGGGACGGCTAGCAATCAGCCCCAGCATTTT.